Listed below are T cell receptor beta chains from one sample, sequenced in a study of CD8 T cells in ankylosing spondylitis. TCRdb re-called the 5' RACE reads with MiXCR, one entry per CDR3 protein. The data show 230,000 or so distinct CDR3 sequences, 15% to 20% seen once. Sequenced sample: blood, either unsorted or a sorted T cell fraction (not recorded which). The receptors were gathered from a male donor with ankylosing spondylitis or in good health (not recorded which). CDR3s include the opening cysteine and the closing phenylalanine or tryptophan. A D gene is named only where the DNA matches it firmly. Part of the rows lack a size; the others show once, few, many or a class for expanded clones.

cdr3_length d_call clone_size j_call v_call cdr3_aa cdr3_nt
16 TRBD2 NA TRBJ2-7 TRBV3-1 CASSQDPSGSLREQYF TGTGCCAGCAGCCAAGATCCTAGCGGGAGCCTGCGCGAGCAGTACTTC
16 TRBD1 few TRBJ2-7 TRBV7-8 CASSLVWDRGRYEQYF TGTGCCAGCAGCTTAGTCTGGGACAGGGGGCGGTACGAGCAGTACTTC
12 NA few TRBJ2-7 TRBV12-3/TRBV12-4 CASSPSVREQYF TGTGCCAGCAGTCCCAGCGTGAGGGAGCAGTACTTC
18 NA NA TRBJ2-2 TRBV7-6 CASSEYRDARLGTGELFF TGTGCCAGCAGCGAATACCGGGACGCCCGGTTGGGGACCGGGGAGCTGTTTTTT
13 NA NA TRBJ2-7 TRBV5-1 CATGEMGLGEQYF TGCGCCACCGGGGAGATGGGCCTTGGGGAGCAGTACTTC
15 NA NA TRBJ2-4 TRBV28 CASRRVWWAKNIQYF TGTGCCAGCCGCAGGGTGTGGTGGGCCAAAAACATTCAGTACTTC
15 NA few TRBJ2-7 TRBV11-2 CASSLWAGVPYEQYF TGTGCCAGCAGCTTATGGGCAGGGGTCCCCTACGAGCAGTACTTC
16 NA few TRBJ2-3 TRBV20-1 CSARDRWASSTDTQYF TGCAGTGCTAGAGACCGATGGGCCAGTAGCACAGATACGCAGTATTTT
15 TRBD2 NA TRBJ2-2 TRBV10-3 CAISDRGRDTGELFF TGTGCCATCAGTGATCGCGGGAGGGACACCGGGGAGCTGTTTTTT
15 NA few TRBJ2-3 TRBV27 CASSLEGSSTDTQYF TGTGCCAGCAGTTTAGAAGGGTCTAGCACAGATACGCAGTATTTT
13 TRBD1 many TRBJ2-1 TRBV29-1 CSVGQASYNEQFF TGCAGCGTAGGACAGGCTTCCTACAATGAGCAGTTCTTC
15 TRBD2 NA TRBJ2-1 TRBV18 CASSPGPPGGNEQFF TGTGCCAGCTCACCGGGCCCCCCGGGAGGCAATGAGCAGTTCTTC
15 NA few TRBJ2-3 TRBV6-4 CASSDGQGSTDTQYF TGTGCCAGCAGTGACGGGCAGGGGAGCACAGATACGCAGTATTTT
14 NA NA TRBJ2-2 TRBV6-1 CASTYGENTGELFF TGTGCCAGCACCTACGGGGAGAACACCGGGGAGCTGTTTTTT
13 NA NA TRBJ2-5 TRBV12-3/TRBV12-4 CASIGGGQETQYF TGTGCCAGCATTGGTGGGGGGCAGGAGACCCAGTACTTC